This T cell receptor (beta chain) appears in the sequencing data of a study of T-cell memory formation after mild COVID-19. Study overall: Among the donors, TCR clusters were largely specific to each donor.

With regard to this clonotype: What it binds is not known.

Germline assignment: CDR1 KGHSH and CDR2 LQKENI. CDR3 length: 14 amino acids. The V gene lost 2 bases and the J gene lost 1 base, with 5 bases spanning the gap. Findings and limits, study-wide: Second-wave clones that peaked on day 37 lacked confirmed SARS-CoV-2 specificity. Among clones contracting day 15 to 85, CD4/CD8 was balanced, whereas later expanders leaned CD4+.

TCRdb re-called the 5' RACE reads through MiXCR, storing one row per CDR3 protein. Here the sample spans approximately 410,000 distinct CDR3 sequences, less than 25% being singletons. This receptor was taken from an adult woman who had mild COVID-19 (a few samples of this study predate the infection). Cell type and time point are not known. The sequenced sample was PBMCs or a T cell subset sorted from them (not recorded which). The rearrangement links TRBV18 to TRBJ2-2; D remains ambiguous. The CDR3 bases are TGTGCCAGCTCACCAATAGGGAACACCGGGGAGCTGTTTTTT. This gives the protein CASSPIGNTGELFF.